The 24 T cell receptor beta chains presented below share a single source sample, sequenced in a study of regulatory dendritic cells for organ transplantation. Allogeneic regulatory or mature dendritic cells were co-cultured for more than 4 days with CFSE-labeled sorted T cells at 1:10. No antigen has been identified for these receptors. Here immunoSEQ multiplex PCR was the method, and the copy in TCRdb shows in-frame clones only, minus some. The table lists under 9,000 clones, over 60% of them singletons, with around 3.8% in the top ten. Sequencing input: memory CD4+ T cells from blood cultured with dendritic cells. This sample's subset: CD45RO+ memory T cells. The origin of the receptors is a human donor in good health.

This rearrangement joins TRBV6-5 to TRBJ1-6; D gene unclear. Germline values: CDR1 MNHEY, CDR2 SVGAGI. The V end lost 2 bases, the J end lost 10 bases, and 15 bases lay between the germline ends. The CDR3 is 15 amino acids. The DNA of the CDR3 is TGTGCCAGCAGTTACGATCGCGGGTTGCGGTCACCCCTCCACTTT. Residues: CASSYDRGLRSPLHF.

The J gene is TRBJ1-1, the V gene TRBV25-1; D is ambiguous. Germline V lookup: CDR1 MGHDK, CDR2 SYGVNS. This CDR3 has 12 residues. Trimming pared 5 bases from V and 4 bases from J, leaving 8 bases between. The CDR3 DNA reads as TGTGCCAGCAGTAATTCCTTCACTGAAGCTTTCTTT. Protein product: CASSNSFTEAFF.

The chain uses TRBV11-3 and TRBJ2-1, with 8 bases that match TRBD2. Germline CDR1 reads SGHNT; CDR2 reads YENEEA. The CDR3 is made up of 19 amino acids. The V segment lost 5 bases and the J segment 4 bases; nucleotides outside the gene matches: 19. The CDR3 nucleotides read TGTGCCAGCAGCCCAGAGGGGACTAGTAAGAGTTCGAGTTACAATGAGCAGTTCTTC. Its protein product is CASSPEGTSKSSSYNEQFF. The entire variable domain, with the rest obtained from reference TRBV11-3 and TRBJ2-1, is as follows: EAGVVQSPRYKIIEKKQPVAFWCNPISGHNTLYWYLQNLGQGPELLIRYENEEAVDDSQLPKDRFSAERLKGVDSTLKIQPAELGDSAVYLCASSPEGTSKSSSYNEQFFGPGTRLTVL.

J is TRBJ2-6 and V is TRBV15, with 10 bases matching TRBD2. V was pared by 2 bases and J by 2 bases, with 12 bases of the junction left unmatched. This CDR3 comprises 20 residues. The germline CDR1 and CDR2 sequences are LNHNV and YYDKDF (reference sequence). The CDR3 nucleotides are TGTGCCACCAGCAGATGGGGCGGCAACAGCGGGGGGGCTGGGGCCAACGTCCTGACTTTC. It encodes CATSRWGGNSGGAGANVLTF.

This clone was seen a handful of times. The chain is built from TRBV6-4 and TRBJ1-5; tentative D call: TRBD1 (5 bases). The CDR3 consists of 12 residues. V lost 7 bases and J lost 7, with 11 bases in between. The germline V gene encodes CDR1 MRHNA and CDR2 SNTAGT. CDR3 region: CASIREGQPQHF. In nucleotides, the CDR3 is TGTGCCAGCATCCGGGAGGGGCAGCCCCAGCATTTT.

The V and J genes are TRBV9 and TRBJ1-1; D is ambiguous. CDR1 and CDR2 (germline): SGDLS, YYNGEE. The CDR3 contains 14 residues. V was trimmed by 4 bases and J by 5 bases, leaving 15 bases between them. In DNA form, the CDR3 reads TGTGCCAGCAGCTTAGGAAGGTTCGGGACTGAAGCTTTCTTT. It codes for CASSLGRFGTEAFF.

Regarding this clone: Other nucleotide sequences from this sample produce the same CDR3. The chain recombines TRBV5-1 with TRBJ2-7; a weak D match, TRBD2 (5 bases). The CDR3 contains 15 residues. Germline loops: CDR1 SGHRS, CDR2 YFSETQ. V dropped 0 bases and J dropped 4 bases, with 14 bases sitting between them. The CDR3 region has the DNA TGCGCCAGCAGCTTGGGAGGGCTAAGCTCTTACGAGCAGTACTTC. Translated: CASSLGGLSSYEQYF.

This chain links TRBV5-1 with TRBJ1-2, with 7 bases fitting TRBD1. The CDR3 contains 13 residues. Germline assignment: CDR1 SGHRS and CDR2 YFSETQ. The ends lost 4 bases at V and 8 bases at J; junction bases unmatched: 8. The CDR3 protein is CASSITGQEGYTF. CDR3 nucleotides: TGCGCCAGCAGCATTACCGGACAGGAGGGCTACACCTTC.

On this clone itself: At one boundary the junction diverges from the germline segment, which might be a read error. The chain couples TRBV5-1 to TRBJ2-1, with 11 bases lining up with TRBD2. Germline V CDR1 and CDR2: SGHRS, YFSETQ. This CDR3 has 14 residues. The CDR3 DNA follows: TGCGCCAGCAGCTTCACTTTAGCGGGGGGGCTGTCGATCTTC. It specifies CASSFTLAGGLSIF.

The chain couples TRBV19 to TRBJ2-3, with 10 bases that match TRBD2. V lost 5 bases, J lost 8 bases, and 7 bases stayed unmatched. The CDR3 sequence is 14 residues long. Germline V CDR1 and CDR2: LNHDA, SQIVND (reference sequence). The CDR3 region is CASSPSGGVGTQYF. DNA for the CDR3: TGTGCCAGTAGTCCGAGCGGGGGGGTTGGTACGCAGTATTTT.

This clone was found once. The rearrangement links TRBV6-6 to TRBJ2-1; weak D call: TRBD1 (5 bases). V was trimmed by 9 bases and J by 0 bases, leaving 18 bases between them. This CDR3 is 16 amino acids long. CDR1 is MNHNY and CDR2 is SVGAGI in the germline V gene (reference sequence). The CDR3 loop is CASRTSQGSSYNEQFF. CDR3 nucleotides: TGTGCCAGTAGAACCTCGCAGGGCAGCTCCTACAATGAGCAGTTCTTC.

The chain is built from TRBV10-3 and TRBJ1-1, with 8 bases that match TRBD1. Germline CDR1 is ENHRY and CDR2 is SYGVKD. The V segment lost 6 bases and the J segment 4 bases; nucleotides outside the gene matches: 7. The CDR3 runs 14 residues. CDR3 coding DNA: TGTGCCATCAGCTGGACAGGGCCGAGCACTGAAGCTTTCTTT. Protein: CAISWTGPSTEAFF.

The V call is TRBV11-3, the J call TRBJ1-2; no definite D call. The ends were cut back, 0 bases at V and 6 bases at J, with 11 bases in the middle. In germline, CDR1 is SGHNT, CDR2 YENEEA. The CDR3 contains 14 residues. Written as DNA, the CDR3 is TGTGCCAGCAGCTTAGATGCAGGCTCTCATGGCTACACCTTC. Translating gives CASSLDAGSHGYTF.

V gene TRBV5-4 combines with J gene TRBJ1-6; TRBD1 matches 9 bases. Germline V CDR1 and CDR2: SGHNT, YYREEE (reference sequence). Losses at the gene ends were 6 bases for V and 7 bases for J; bases not matched to a gene: 11. CDR3 length: 16 amino acids. This CDR3 is CASNNDLGTGNSPLHF. Here the CDR3 DNA reads TGTGCCAGCAACAACGATCTGGGGACAGGGAATTCACCCCTCCACTTT.

The chain couples TRBV19 to TRBJ2-5; D might be TRBD2 (6 bases). This CDR3 has 14 residues. The germline V gene has CDR1 LNHDA and CDR2 SQIVND (reference sequence). V dropped 1 base and J dropped 5 bases, with 11 bases sitting between them. CDR3 region: CASSIGRGRETQYF. The DNA of the CDR3 is TGTGCCAGTAGTATAGGCCGGGGGAGGGAGACCCAGTACTTC.

This clone has a handful of counts. The V call is TRBV4-3, the J call TRBJ1-4; tentatively, D is TRBD1 (6 bases). Trimming shortened V by 5 bases and J by 3 bases, and 16 bases separated the two germline ends. CDR1 LGHNA and CDR2 YSLEER come from the germline V gene. CDR3 length equals 16 residues. The DNA of the CDR3 is TGCGCCAGCAGCTCAGGGGCGGGAGAGGCTAATGAAAAACTGTTTTTT. Translation gives CASSSGAGEANEKLFF.

This rearrangement joins TRBV4-1 to TRBJ2-1; TRBD2 matches at 14 bases. Looked up from germline, CDR1 is MGHRA and CDR2 is YSYEKL. This CDR3 region has 17 residues. V lost 4 bases to trimming and J lost 9 bases; unmatched junction nucleotides: 11. CDR3 loop: CASSRQDRGLAGGEQFF. The CDR3 bases are TGCGCCAGCAGCCGCCAGGATAGAGGACTAGCGGGGGGTGAGCAGTTCTTC.

The chain has TRBV5-1 and TRBJ1-6, with D tentatively TRBD1 (5 bases). The V and J ends lost 4 bases and 8 bases respectively, with 16 bases between them. Germline V lookup: CDR1 SGHRS, CDR2 YFSETQ. This CDR3 region has 15 residues. The CDR3 DNA sequence: TGCGCCAGCAGCCCGGGTTACGGGGGGGATTCACCCCTCCACTTT. Translated, it gives CASSPGYGGDSPLHF.

The chain employs TRBV6-1 and TRBJ2-5; 7 positions match TRBD1. The CDR3 extends over 13 amino acids. Trimming removed 4 bases from V and 5 bases from J; junction bases left unmatched: 4. Germline CDR1 and CDR2: MNHNS and SASEGT. CDR3 sequence (DNA): TGTGCCAGCAGTGCACAGGGGAGTGAGACCCAGTACTTC. Translated: CASSAQGSETQYF.

This clone was seen just once. V gene TRBV2 combines with J gene TRBJ2-2; 8 bases fit TRBD2. The CDR3 consists of 15 residues. Per germline, CDR1 SNHLY and CDR2 FYNNEI. J was trimmed by 4 bases and V by 2 bases; bases with no gene match: 3. The CDR3 sequence: CASSELAGFTGELFF. CDR3 coding DNA: TGTGCCAGCAGTGAATTAGCGGGGTTCACCGGGGAGCTGTTTTTT.

The chain uses TRBV10-3 and TRBJ2-3; D is possibly TRBD1 (6 bases). Per germline, CDR1 ENHRY and CDR2 SYGVKD. The CDR3 is made up of 14 amino acids. V lost 6 bases to trimming and J lost 6 bases, with 16 bases between them. DNA of the CDR3: TGTGCCATCAGGGGTACCATACAGGGCGATACGCAGTATTTT. It translates to CAIRGTIQGDTQYF.

The rearrangement uses TRBV6-5 and TRBJ1-4; 9 bases agree with TRBD1. After removal of 6 bases from V and 8 bases from J, the junction contained 10 bases not matched to a gene. CDR3 length: 15 amino acids. From germline, CDR1 is MNHEY and CDR2 SVGAGI. DNA of the CDR3: TGTGCCAGCAGAGTTGCACAGGGGGCTCAAGAAAAACTGTTTTTT. Its protein is CASRVAQGAQEKLFF.

The J gene is TRBJ1-2, the V gene TRBV5-1; the match to TRBD1 covers 7 bases. The J segment lost 6 bases and the V segment lost 0 bases, leaving 8 bases of the junction unmatched. The germline V gene encodes CDR1 SGHRS and CDR2 YFSETQ. The CDR3 runs to 15 residues. The CDR3 reads CASSLADRQGNGYTF. The CDR3 DNA reads TGCGCCAGCAGCTTGGCCGATAGACAGGGAAATGGCTACACCTTC. The whole variable domain, remainder taken from reference TRBV5-1 and TRBJ1-2, is KAGVTQTPRYLIKTRGQQVTLSCSPISGHRSVSWYQQTPGQGLQFLFEYFSETQRNKGNFPGRFSGRQFSNSRSEMNVSTLELGDSALYLCASSLADRQGNGYTFGSGTRLTVV.

The CDR3 DNA follows: TGTGCCAGCAGCTTAGCTCAGGCCAGGGGAAATTCACCCCTCCACTTT. It specifies CASSLAQARGNSPLHF. This chain connects TRBV7-9 to TRBJ1-6, with D possibly being TRBD1 (6 bases). The ends were cut back, 0 bases at V and 7 bases at J, with 13 bases in the middle. Germline V gene sequence: CDR1 SEHNR, CDR2 FQNEAQ (reference sequence). The CDR3 is 16 amino acids. Full variable domain (missing parts from reference TRBV7-9 and TRBJ1-6): DTGVSQNPRHKITKRGQNVTFRCDPISEHNRLYWYRQTLGQGPEFLTYFQNEAQLEKSRLLSDRFSAERPKGSFSTLEIQRTEQGDSAMYLCASSLAQARGNSPLHFGNGTRLTVT.